This TCR beta chain comes out of a study of identical twins. Regarding the study as a whole: Twins' excess sharing was less marked for out-of-frame beta sequences.

Trimming removed 1 base from V and 1 base from J, with 7 bases in between. The CDR3 covers 15 residues. The germline V gene has CDR1 LGHNA and CDR2 YNFKEQ. Template switching supplied a universal primer site; unique molecular identifiers were carried on the cDNA. TCRdb itself ran the 5' RACE reads through MiXCR, one entry per CDR3 protein. The sample lists 500,000 to 650,000 distinct CDR3 sequences; under 8.5% were seen once. About this clonotype itself: The antigen is not known.

A further study also used this sample, focusing on yellow fever vaccine responses in identical twins.

This TCR was sampled from a woman aged 18 to 35 in good health. The rearrangement joins TRBV4-2 to TRBJ2-2; the D is unclear. What was sequenced was PBMCs. CDR3 amino acids: CASSQAQRNTGELFF. As DNA, the CDR3 is TGTGCCAGCAGCCAAGCGCAGCGGAACACCGGGGAGCTGTTTTTT.